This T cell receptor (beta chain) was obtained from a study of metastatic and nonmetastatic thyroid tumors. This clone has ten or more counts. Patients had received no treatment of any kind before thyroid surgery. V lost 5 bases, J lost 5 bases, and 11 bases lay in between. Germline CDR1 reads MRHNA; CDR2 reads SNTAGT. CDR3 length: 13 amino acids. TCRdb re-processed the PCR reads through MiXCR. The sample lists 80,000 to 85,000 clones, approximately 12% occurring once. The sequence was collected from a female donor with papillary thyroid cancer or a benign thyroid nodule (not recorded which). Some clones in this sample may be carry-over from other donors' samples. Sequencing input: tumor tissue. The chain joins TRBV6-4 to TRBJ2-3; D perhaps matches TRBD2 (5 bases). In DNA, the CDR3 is TGTGCCAGCAGTCCCGCCGGGGAAGATACGCAGTATTTT. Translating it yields CASSPAGEDTQYF.